This entry describes one T cell receptor (beta chain). The record originates from a study of early T cells in non-severe SARS-CoV-2 infection. The CDR3 extends over 14 amino acids. The ends were cut back, 3 bases at V and 7 bases at J, with 14 bases in the middle. Each CDR3 protein is one row after TCRdb ran MiXCR on the 5' RACE reads. The table includes approximately 120,000 distinct CDR3 sequences, 14% to 15% detected once. The sequenced sample consisted of whole blood. This TCR came from an adult who was a healthcare worker with PCR-confirmed SARS-CoV-2 infection or an uninfected control (not recorded which). This sequence joins TRBV12-3 or TRBV12-4 and TRBJ2-3; no clear D. DNA of the CDR3: TGTGCCAGCAGTTTTGGGATTCGGGTTAATACGCAGTATTTT. Protein product: CASSFGIRVNTQYF.